This section outlines one TCR beta chain sequence together with its context. Measured with immunoSEQ multiplex PCR; TCRdb has only the in-frame clones, and not every one. Of more than 20,000 clones in the sample, 85% to 90% were seen once. The trim removed 0 bases at V and 1 base at J, leaving 3 bases unmatched. CDR3 size: 16 residues. CDR1 GTSNPN and CDR2 SVGIG come from the germline V gene (reference sequence). The entry originates in a study of control samples from healthy donors and cancer patients. The chain combines TRBV30 with TRBJ1-5, with TRBD1 matching over 10 bases. This TCR was sampled from a man aged 55-75 years with head and neck cancer. What was sequenced was PBMCs. CDR3 nucleotides: TGTGCCTGGAGTGTAGGACAGGGGGGGAGCAATCAGCCCCAGCATTTT. Amino acids: CAWSVGQGGSNQPQHF.